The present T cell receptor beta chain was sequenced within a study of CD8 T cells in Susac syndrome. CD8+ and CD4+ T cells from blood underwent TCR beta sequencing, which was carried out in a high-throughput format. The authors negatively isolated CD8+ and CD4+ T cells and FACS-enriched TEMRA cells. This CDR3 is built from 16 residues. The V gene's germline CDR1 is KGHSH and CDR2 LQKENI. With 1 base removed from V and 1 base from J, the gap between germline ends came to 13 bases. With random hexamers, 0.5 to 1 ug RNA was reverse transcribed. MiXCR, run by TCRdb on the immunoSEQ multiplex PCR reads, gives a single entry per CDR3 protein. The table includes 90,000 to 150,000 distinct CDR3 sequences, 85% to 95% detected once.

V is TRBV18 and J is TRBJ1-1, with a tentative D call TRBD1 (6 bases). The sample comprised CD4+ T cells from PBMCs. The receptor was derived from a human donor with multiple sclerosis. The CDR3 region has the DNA TGTGCCAGCTCACCACGGGGGCAGACAGGGAACACTGAAGCTTTCTTT. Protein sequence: CASSPRGQTGNTEAFF.